This T cell receptor (beta chain) was observed in a study of T cell responses to AZD1222 COVID-19 vaccine. On this clone: Antigen specificity is unknown.

Study results and limitations: The study found vaccine-associated CD4 TCRs spanning spike, dominant at 160-218 and 743-854. It was only a handful of AZD1222 recipients who were seropositive at baseline.

The CDR3 is 16 amino acids. Germline CDR1 and CDR2: MNHEY and SVGAGI. V lost 4 bases, J lost 0 bases, and 6 bases stayed unmatched. Profiling relied on immunoSEQ multiplex PCR, and the TCRdb table lists in-frame clones only, not all of them. Of approximately 150,000 clones listed, approximately 90% are singletons. Material: peripheral blood, obtained 28 days after the second AZD1222 dose. This receptor was obtained from an adult who received the AZD1222 COVID-19 vaccine. V and J are TRBV6-5 and TRBJ1-5; 7 bases align to TRBD1. Written as DNA, the CDR3 is TGTGCCAGCAGTTTGGGGACAGCGAATAGCAATCAGCCCCAGCATTTT. Translating it yields CASSLGTANSNQPQHF.